This T cell receptor beta chain was found in a study of T cell responses to AZD1222 COVID-19 vaccine. The CDR3 is made up of 13 amino acids. V was trimmed by 2 bases and J by 3 bases, leaving 5 bases between them. The V gene's germline CDR1 is WSHSY and CDR2 SAAADI. Sequencing used immunoSEQ multiplex PCR; TCRdb keeps in-frame clones, though not all of them. The data contain around 91,000 clones, roughly 84% of them singletons. The chain recombines TRBV10-2 with TRBJ1-5; D is unclear. This TCR came from an adult in good health. The sample in question was peripheral blood, obtained on day 0 of AZD1222 vaccination. For the CDR3, the DNA is TGCGCCAGCAGTGAGGTCGCCAATCAGCCCCAGCATTTT. This translates into CASSEVANQPQHF.